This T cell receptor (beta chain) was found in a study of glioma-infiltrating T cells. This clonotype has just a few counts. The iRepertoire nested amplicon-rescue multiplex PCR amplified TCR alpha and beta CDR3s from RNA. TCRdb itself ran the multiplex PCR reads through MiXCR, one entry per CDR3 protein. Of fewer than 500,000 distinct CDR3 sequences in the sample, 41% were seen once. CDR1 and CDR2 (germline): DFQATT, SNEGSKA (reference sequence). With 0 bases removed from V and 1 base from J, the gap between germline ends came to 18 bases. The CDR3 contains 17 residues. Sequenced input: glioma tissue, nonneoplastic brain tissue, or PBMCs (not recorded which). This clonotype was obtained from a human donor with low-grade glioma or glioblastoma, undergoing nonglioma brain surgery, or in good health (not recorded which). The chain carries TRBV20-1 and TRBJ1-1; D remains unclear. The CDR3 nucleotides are TGCAGTGCTAGAGATCTCCGAGGGTTTTTAGAGAACACTGAAGCTTTCTTT. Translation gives CSARDLRGFLENTEAFF.